What follows are 27 T cell receptor beta chains derived from one specimen sequenced in a study of CD8+CD57+ T cells in acquired aplastic anemia. Genomic DNA templated the TCR beta VDJ and CDR3 profiling. TCRdb recomputed calls from the reads with MiXCR, one row per CDR3 protein. The sample shows about 160,000 distinct CDR3 sequences, 35% to 55% of them seen only once. Sequencing used sorted CD4+, CD8+, or CD8+CD57+ T cells (not recorded which) from PBMCs. The receptor source for this set is a human donor in good health.

This clonotype came up many times. J is TRBJ1-2 and V is TRBV19; 7 bases agree with TRBD1. The CDR3 has 13 residues. Germline V gene data show CDR1 as LNHDA and CDR2 as SQIVND (reference sequence). Trimming took 5 bases from V and 4 from J; bases not matched to a gene: 4. The CDR3 DNA follows: TGTGCCAGTAGTCACGGACAGGTCTATGGCTACACCTTC. This codes for CASSHGQVYGYTF.

This clonotype was counted many times. The chain joins TRBV2 to TRBJ2-3, with 14 bases identical to TRBD2. This CDR3 region has 15 residues. Germline V gene lookup returns CDR1 SNHLY and CDR2 FYNNEI. The ends lost 6 bases at V and 6 bases at J; junction bases unmatched: 5. The CDR3 here is CASRGTSGSRDTQYF. CDR3 nucleotide sequence: TGTGCCAGCAGGGGGACTAGCGGGAGCCGCGATACGCAGTATTTT.

This clonotype was seen only a few times. V usage is TRBV6-1 and J usage is TRBJ1-5; TRBD1 might be the D (5 bases). Germline V gene sequence: CDR1 MNHNS, CDR2 SASEGT. The CDR3 contains 15 residues. The germline V and J ends were trimmed by 2 bases and 3 bases, with 11 bases remaining between them. This CDR3 is CASSELGQYNQPQHF. The CDR3 bases are TGTGCCAGCAGTGAACTCGGACAATACAATCAGCCCCAGCATTTT.

V usage is TRBV10-2 and J usage is TRBJ2-1, with 10 bases aligning to TRBD2. The germline CDR1 and CDR2 sequences are WSHSY and SAAADI. V was pared by 4 bases and J by 4 bases, with 7 bases of the junction left unmatched. The CDR3 consists of 16 residues. The CDR3 sequence is CASSGGVAGGYNEQFF. The CDR3 nucleotides are TGCGCCAGCAGTGGAGGGGTAGCGGGGGGATACAATGAGCAGTTCTTC.

This clonotype appeared a single time. The chain is built from TRBV6-5 and TRBJ2-5; D may be TRBD1 or TRBD2 (6 bases each). Germline V gene sequence: CDR1 MNHEY, CDR2 SVGAGI. The CDR3 has 16 residues. The ends were cut back, 2 bases at V and 6 bases at J, with 19 bases in the middle. The CDR3, as DNA: TGTGCCAGCAGTTACCTGGCCAGGAGGGGGGCAAAGACCCAGTACTTC. It yields the protein CASSYLARRGAKTQYF.

The V gene is TRBV15, the J gene TRBJ2-3, with D hard to call. The V end was cut by 8 bases, the J end by 4 bases, with 19 bases between. The CDR3 contains 15 residues. Germline V lookup: CDR1 LNHNV, CDR2 YYDKDF (reference sequence). In DNA, the CDR3 is TGTGCCACCGAGAAAGACACGACGGGCGCAGATACGCAGTATTTT. It yields the protein CATEKDTTGADTQYF.

The V and J genes are TRBV29-1 and TRBJ2-7; D is unresolved. Between the trimmed V and J ends, which lost 4 bases and 5 bases, there was a span of 6 bases. Germline CDR1 and CDR2: SQVTM and ANQGSEA. The CDR3 has 10 amino acids. The CDR3 is CSVVVDEQYF. The DNA for the CDR3 is TGCAGCGTTGTTGTAGACGAGCAGTACTTC.

The rearrangement uses TRBV5-4 and TRBJ2-1; 8 positions agree with TRBD2. From germline, CDR1 is SGHNT and CDR2 YYREEE (reference sequence). This CDR3 has 16 residues. The J segment lost 2 bases and the V segment lost 1 base, leaving 5 bases of the junction unmatched. CDR3 sequence reads: CASSLSSGGTYNEQFF. CDR3 bases: TGTGCCAGCAGCTTGTCATCGGGAGGGACCTACAATGAGCAGTTCTTC. Supplemented by reference TRBV5-4 and TRBJ2-1, the full variable domain reads ETGVTQSPTHLIKTRGQQVTLRCSSQSGHNTVSWYQQALGQGPQFIFQYYREEENGRGNFPPRFSGLQFPNYSSELNVNALELDDSALYLCASSLSSGGTYNEQFFGPGTRLTVL.

The chain recombines TRBV5-4 with TRBJ1-1, with D possibly being TRBD1 (5 bases). This CDR3 is 14 amino acids long. Germline-derived CDR1 and CDR2 are SGHNT and YYREEE (reference sequence). V lost 4 bases and J 1 base, leaving 11 bases between the germline ends. The CDR3 DNA reads TGTGCCAGCAGCGGGGGTAGGCGGAACACTGAAGCTTTCTTT. It encodes CASSGGRRNTEAFF.

This clonotype has only a few counts. A read error may explain this, as a much larger clone is one base away. CDR3 sequence reads: CASRDGGTDTQYF. The CDR3 DNA reads TGTGCCAGTCGGGACGGGGGCACAGATACGCAGTATTTT. The gene calls are TRBV25-1 and TRBJ2-3; D may be TRBD1 or TRBD2 (5 bases each). V was pared by 9 bases and J by 1 base, with 11 bases between. CDR1 MGHDK and CDR2 SYGVNS come from the germline V gene. The CDR3 has 13 amino acids.

Of note for this clonotype: A junction end diverges from the germline sequence, so it may reflect a read error. CDR3 loop: CASSLNLMNTEAFF. CDR3 coding DNA: TGCGCCAGCAGCTTAAACTTGATGAACACTGAAGCTTTCTTT. This chain joins TRBV5-5 and TRBJ1-1; D remains ambiguous. The CDR3 spans 14 residues. CDR1 and CDR2 (germline): SGHKS, YYEKEE (reference sequence).

Comment on this clonotype: A much larger clone differs by one base, so this may be a read error. The rearrangement joins TRBV6-1 to TRBJ1-6; 8 bases map to TRBD1. The CDR3 has 15 amino acids. V shed 6 bases, J shed 10 bases, and the junction held 11 bases outside the gene matches. Germline loops: CDR1 MNHNS, CDR2 SASEGT. The CDR3 coding sequence is TGTGCCAGCAGGCTGGACAGGGCCCGCAAATCACCCCTCCACTTT. Translation gives CASRLDRARKSPLHF.

As regards this clonotype: A read error may be the cause here, since a much bigger clone is one base away. CDR3 DNA: TGTGCCAGCAGCCATACCGCCGGGGAGCTGTCTTTT. This translates into CASSHTAGELSF. The chain employs TRBV6-1 and TRBJ2-2; maybe TRBD2 (5 bases). The length of the CDR3 is 12 residues. The germline CDR1 and CDR2 sequences are MNHNS and SASEGT.

In regard to this clonotype: A read error may explain this, as a much larger clone is one base away. The CDR3 nucleotides are TGTGCCAGCAGCTTTGGGGGGCTTGGGGTCAACGTCCTGACTTTC. It codes for CASSFGGLGVNVLTF. The rearrangement uses TRBV5-4 and TRBJ2-6; D may correspond to TRBD1 or TRBD2 (6 bases each). The CDR3 totals 15 residues. Germline values: CDR1 SGHNT, CDR2 YYREEE (reference sequence).

This clonotype was seen repeatedly, ten times or more. The chain employs TRBV11-2 and TRBJ1-1, with a weak D call TRBD1 (5 bases). Per the germline V gene, CDR1 is SGHAT and CDR2 is FQNNGV. V was pared by 7 bases and J by 1 base, with 13 bases between. There are 14 residues in the CDR3. The DNA for the CDR3 is TGTGCCAGCACTCTACTTCAGGGGAACACTGAAGCTTTCTTT. It specifies CASTLLQGNTEAFF.

With respect to this clonotype: This may be a read error, as it is one base from a much larger clone. The chain links TRBV19 to TRBJ1-4, with D possibly matching TRBD1 (6 bases). Germline CDR1 and CDR2: LNHDA and SQIVND (reference sequence). The CDR3 spans 15 residues. CDR3 nucleotides: TGTGCCAGTCTATCCGGACAGATTAAGAATGAAGAACTGTTTTTT. Amino acid sequence: CASLSGQIKNEELFF.

The J gene is TRBJ1-2, the V gene TRBV27, with TRBD1 identical over 7 bases. This CDR3 has 14 amino acids. J was trimmed by 8 bases and V by 2 bases; bases with no gene match: 8. Germline V gene lookup returns CDR1 MNHEY and CDR2 SMNVEV (reference sequence). The DNA for the CDR3 is TGTGCCAGCAGTTTAACAGGGGCTTCTTACGGCTACACCTTC. It yields the protein CASSLTGASYGYTF.

The count of this clonotype is one. The V gene is TRBV7-9, the J gene TRBJ2-7; the match to TRBD1 covers 7 bases. In germline, CDR1 is SEHNR, CDR2 FQNEAQ (reference sequence). The CDR3 consists of 15 residues. V lost 7 bases to trimming and J lost 2 bases; unmatched junction nucleotides: 11. CDR3 sequence (DNA): TGTGCCAGCACCCTAAAGGGACAGCCTCCCTACGAGCAGTACTTC. Its translation is CASTLKGQPPYEQYF. Full variable domain (remainder filled in from reference TRBV7-9 and TRBJ2-7): DTGVSQNPRHKITKRGQNVTFRCDPISEHNRLYWYRQTLGQGPEFLTYFQNEAQLEKSRLLSDRFSAERPKGSFSTLEIQRTEQGDSAMYLCASTLKGQPPYEQYFGPGTRLTVT.

This clonotype was observed many times. V gene TRBV5-6 combines with J gene TRBJ2-4, with a tentative D call TRBD1 (7 bases). Germline-derived CDR1 and CDR2 are SGHDT and YYEEEE. The length of the CDR3 is 15 residues. V was pared by 1 base and J by 5 bases, with 13 bases between. CDR3 residues: CASSLTGDLENIQYF. The CDR3 DNA follows: TGTGCCAGCAGCTTGACAGGGGACTTGGAAAACATTCAGTACTTC.

The rearrangement links TRBV7-6 to TRBJ2-1; unclear D gene. The CDR3 is made up of 12 amino acids. Trimming cost V 2 bases and J 7 bases, with 6 bases left between them. Germline CDR1 is SGHVS and CDR2 is FNYEAQ. DNA for the CDR3: TGTGCCAGCAGCTTAACGGTGAATGAGCAGTTCTTC. Translation: CASSLTVNEQFF.

This clonotype appeared many times. The chain combines TRBV7-2 with TRBJ1-4; 7 positions match TRBD1. The V gene end was trimmed by 6 bases and the J gene end by 5 bases; junction bases not matched to a gene: 3. The CDR3 length is 13 residues. Looked up from germline, CDR1 is SGHTA and CDR2 is FQGNSA. The DNA for the CDR3 is TGTGCCAGCAGGGGACAGCCGAATGAAAAACTGTTTTTT. Translated, it gives CASRGQPNEKLFF.

This clonotype was picked up one time. The rearrangement joins TRBV25-1 to TRBJ2-3, with 10 positions matching TRBD1. The trim removed 4 bases at V and 4 bases at J, leaving 14 bases unmatched. The CDR3 consists of 18 residues. The germline V gene has CDR1 MGHDK and CDR2 SYGVNS. In nucleotides, the CDR3 is TGTGCCAGCAGTGCAAAGGGAAGGACAGGGGGTCTGGCAGATACGCAGTATTTT. Translating gives CASSAKGRTGGLADTQYF.

This clonotype was observed a few times. The chain recombines TRBV2 with TRBJ2-5, with a tentative D call TRBD2 (5 bases). Trimming stripped 7 bases from V and 3 bases from J, with 9 bases between. Germline loops: CDR1 SNHLY, CDR2 FYNNEI. The CDR3 loop spans 12 amino acids. The CDR3 region has the DNA TGTGCCAGCACCCTGGGAGAAGAGACCCAGTACTTC. This translates into CASTLGEETQYF.

Turning to this clonotype: A read error may be the cause here, since a much bigger clone is one base away. J is TRBJ1-1 and V is TRBV5-1; the D gene is possibly TRBD1 (6 bases). CDR1 is SGHRS, CDR2 YFSETQ, per germline. The CDR3 totals 13 residues. The CDR3 here is CASSVVQGPETFF. In DNA, the CDR3 is TGCGCCAGCAGCGTCGTACAGGGTCCTGAAACTTTCTTT.

The J gene is TRBJ1-2, the V gene TRBV10-3; D ambiguous. Looked up from germline, CDR1 is ENHRY and CDR2 is SYGVKD. The ends were cut back, 2 bases at V and 5 bases at J, with 12 bases in the middle. The CDR3 extends over 14 amino acids. CDR3 nucleotides: TGTGCCATCAGTGAGCTTAAGAAGGGATATGGCTACACCTTC. Its protein product is CAISELKKGYGYTF.

This clonotype was found many times. This chain links TRBV5-1 with TRBJ1-1, with TRBD1 as a possible D gene (5 bases). Trimming removed 4 bases at V and 3 bases at J, with 13 bases between. This CDR3 is 14 amino acids long. Germline V gene lookup returns CDR1 SGHRS and CDR2 YFSETQ. Written as DNA, the CDR3 is TGCGCCAGCAGCAGCAACAGGCTGTACACTGAAGCTTTCTTT. Protein: CASSSNRLYTEAFF.

V and J are TRBV24-1 and TRBJ2-3, with D possibly TRBD2 on 6 matching bases. Trimming removed 4 bases from V and 0 bases from J, with 7 bases in between. Germline V gene data show CDR1 as KGHDR and CDR2 as SFDVKD. The CDR3 has 14 residues. The CDR3 DNA sequence: TGTGCCACCAGTGAGCGGGGTAGCACAGATACGCAGTATTTT. It encodes CATSERGSTDTQYF.